The entry below gives a single T cell receptor (beta chain) sequence along with its context. CDR3 size: 13 residues. With 0 bases removed from V and 5 bases from J, the gap between germline ends came to 7 bases. CDR1 is MNHEY, CDR2 SVGAGI, per germline. The record originates from a study of T-cell memory formation after mild COVID-19. TCRdb analysed the 5' RACE reads with MiXCR anew, one entry per CDR3 protein. The table lists 450,000 or so distinct CDR3 sequences, around 18% of them singletons. This chain joins TRBV6-5 and TRBJ2-5; D unclear. Source material: PBMCs or a T cell subset sorted from them (not recorded which). This sequence was found in an adult woman who had mild COVID-19 (a few samples of this study predate the infection). Cell type and time point are not known. CDR3 protein: CASSYSAAETQYF. For the CDR3, the DNA is TGTGCCAGCAGTTACTCGGCAGCTGAGACCCAGTACTTC.